The 2 T cell receptor beta chains in this list originate from one sample, sequenced in a study of OX40 agonist ivuxolimab in advanced cancers. Here immunoSEQ multiplex PCR was the method, and the copy in TCRdb shows in-frame clones only, minus some. The repertoire holds just over 70,000 clones, with less than 90% as singletons. The sample here was CD4+ or CD8+ T cells sorted from blood, taken in a trial of the OX40 agonist ivuxolimab. These TCRs come from an adult with an advanced solid tumor such as melanoma, head and neck, liver or kidney cancer.

The chain carries TRBV5-1 and TRBJ1-4; D may be TRBD1 (5 bases). From germline, CDR1 is SGHRS and CDR2 YFSETQ. V was shortened by 0 bases and J by 6 bases, with 9 bases between the two germline ends. The CDR3 covers 14 residues. CDR3 residues: CASSLGGTDEKLFF. Written as DNA, the CDR3 is TGCGCCAGCAGCTTGGGAGGGACTGATGAAAAACTGTTTTTT.

This chain uses TRBV30 with TRBJ2-5; 11 bases line up with TRBD2. This CDR3 has 15 residues. Germline CDR1 is GTSNPN and CDR2 is SVGIG (reference sequence). V trimming: 3 bases; J trimming: 5 bases; junction bases outside the gene matches: 8. The CDR3 DNA sequence: TGTGCCTGGAGCGCAACACTAGCGGGAGTGGAGACCCAGTACTTC. This codes for CAWSATLAGVETQYF.